This T cell receptor beta chain was found in a study of T-cell reconstitution after alpha-beta-depleted transplantation in children. Trimming took off 11 bases at V and 6 bases at J, with 17 bases between the two ends. Germline CDR1 reads ENHRY; CDR2 reads SYGVKD. This CDR3 comprises 12 residues. Unique molecular identifiers were incorporated during preparation of the TCRbeta library. Via MiXCR, TCRdb re-called the PCR reads, giving one row per CDR3 protein. The data show approximately 640,000 distinct CDR3 sequences, roughly 15% seen once. The sequencing here drew on PBMCs from the stem cell graft donor, taken from the stem cell graft. The gene calls are TRBV10-3 and TRBJ2-7, with D unresolved. This clonotype was obtained from a human donor who donated a stem cell graft to a child with acute myeloid leukemia. CDR3 loop: CALRSWACEQYF. The CDR3, as DNA: TGTGCCCTCCGCAGTTGGGCCTGCGAGCAGTACTTC.